The T cell receptor (beta chain) described here comes from a study of blood T cell repertoires in COVID-19. Study-level background: From the United States, Italy and Spain came samples of acute and convalescent COVID-19. Sources were T cells, B-cell-depleted T cells, or PBMCs; the material itself was cDNA or gDNA.

The trim removed 5 bases at V and 1 base at J, leaving 4 bases unmatched. This CDR3 is 15 amino acids long. Looked up from germline, CDR1 is MNHEY and CDR2 is SVGAGI. As processed by the authors: Estimation of nucleated cell counts relied on the amplification of reference gene primers. Measured with immunoSEQ multiplex PCR; TCRdb has only the in-frame clones, and not every one. The DNA gave D and trimming, while V, J and clone size come from that table. The sample has about 80,000 clones; around 91% are singletons. The chain uses TRBV6-5 and TRBJ2-3, with 9 bases that match TRBD2. Input material: peripheral blood. The sequence was obtained from a man in his 70s with active or convalescent COVID-19. The DNA of the CDR3 is TGTGCCAGCAGTACCATAGCGGGGGGCACAGATACGCAGTATTTT. As protein: CASSTIAGGTDTQYF.